Below, 9 T cell receptor beta chains from the same sample are listed, as sequenced in a study of T cell responses to AZD1222 COVID-19 vaccine. Here immunoSEQ multiplex PCR was the method, and the copy in TCRdb shows in-frame clones only, minus some. The sample shows 45,000 to 70,000 clones, more than 75% of them seen only once. The sequenced sample was peripheral blood, obtained on day 0 of AZD1222 vaccination. The receptors derive from an adult in good health.

This rearrangement joins TRBV27 to TRBJ2-7, with 7 bases lining up with TRBD1. The CDR3 contains 16 residues. The germline V gene encodes CDR1 MNHEY and CDR2 SMNVEV (reference sequence). After removal of 5 bases from V and 3 bases from J, the junction contained 13 bases not matched to a gene. This CDR3 reads CASSPRYRGYDYEQYF. The CDR3 nucleotides are TGTGCCAGCAGTCCGAGGTACAGGGGTTACGACTACGAGCAGTACTTC.

V usage is TRBV5-1 and J usage is TRBJ2-1; no firm D call. The germline V gene encodes CDR1 SGHRS and CDR2 YFSETQ. The CDR3 covers 14 residues. V lost 1 base and J lost 2, with 7 bases in between. CDR3 loop: CASSLSSTYNEQFF. In DNA, the CDR3 is TGCGCCAGCAGCTTGTCATCGACCTACAATGAGCAGTTCTTC.

This clone was seen a few times. The chain combines TRBV11-2 with TRBJ2-1; 8 positions match TRBD2. Germline values: CDR1 SGHAT, CDR2 FQNNGV. There are 15 residues in the CDR3. J gave up 6 bases and V 2 bases, and 6 bases lay outside the gene matches. Here the CDR3 DNA reads TGTGCCAGCAGCTTATTGGCGGGAGGACCCAATGAGCAGTTCTTC. Translation gives CASSLLAGGPNEQFF.

This rearrangement joins TRBV27 to TRBJ2-7, with 10 positions matching TRBD2. The CDR3 covers 19 residues. The germline CDR1 and CDR2 sequences are MNHEY and SMNVEV (reference sequence). V was pared by 4 bases and J by 2 bases, with 17 bases of the junction left unmatched. CDR3: CASSSGDLAGDRIPYEQYF. The CDR3 DNA sequence: TGTGCCAGCAGTTCAGGGGACCTAGCGGGAGATCGAATTCCCTACGAGCAGTACTTC.

The chain uses TRBV9 and TRBJ2-4, with D possibly being TRBD2 (5 bases). The length of the CDR3 is 15 residues. The germline V gene encodes CDR1 SGDLS and CDR2 YYNGEE. With 4 bases removed from V and 5 bases from J, the gap between germline ends came to 16 bases. The CDR3 protein is CASSRGGNGENIQYF. The CDR3 nucleotides are TGTGCCAGCAGCCGCGGAGGAAACGGCGAAAACATTCAGTACTTC.

This clone appeared a few times. The CDR3 DNA is TGCAGCTTTGGCAAAGGGGGCTTGGGGAACACTGAAGCTTTCTTT. Translation gives CSFGKGGLGNTEAFF. This chain joins TRBV29-1 and TRBJ1-1; TRBD1 matches 7 bases. Trimming removed 8 bases from V and 1 base from J; junction bases left unmatched: 13. The germline V gene encodes CDR1 SQVTM and CDR2 ANQGSEA. The CDR3 is made up of 15 amino acids. The full variable domain, its missing parts supplied by reference TRBV29-1 and TRBJ1-1, is SAVISQKPSRDICQRGTSLTIQCQVDSQVTMMFWYRQQPGQSLTLIATANQGSEATYESGFVIDKFPISRPNLTFSTLTVSNMSPEDSSIYLCSFGKGGLGNTEAFFGQGTRLTVV.

The rearrangement links TRBV7-8 to TRBJ2-7; no reliable D call. CDR3 length: 12 residues. Germline-derived CDR1 and CDR2 are SGHVS and FQNEAQ. V gave up 5 bases and J gave up 2 bases, with 7 bases separating them. Written as DNA, the CDR3 is TGTGCCAGCAGCCCGTCACCCTACGAGCAGTACTTC. Translating gives CASSPSPYEQYF.

This clone was seen once. V is TRBV28 and J is TRBJ1-4; D is undetermined. With 1 base removed from V and 4 bases from J, the gap between germline ends came to 10 bases. This CDR3 comprises 15 residues. Germline lookup yields CDR1 MDHEN and CDR2 SYDVKM. CDR3 in DNA: TGTGCCAGCAGTTTATATAGGGCCGGTAATGAAAAACTGTTTTTT. Protein sequence: CASSLYRAGNEKLFF.

The chain uses TRBV28 and TRBJ2-3, with D unclear. V lost 0 bases to trimming and J lost 6 bases, with 10 bases between them. Germline assignment: CDR1 MDHEN and CDR2 SYDVKM. The CDR3 totals 14 residues. CDR3 sequence (DNA): TGTGCCAGCAGTTTATGGACGGTTGCGGATACGCAGTATTTT. It specifies CASSLWTVADTQYF. The full variable domain, with the rest looked up from reference TRBV28 and TRBJ2-3, is DVKVTQSSRYLVKRTGEKVFLECVQDMDHENMFWYRQDPGLGLRLIYFSYDVKMKEKGDIPEGYSVSREKKERFSLILESASTNQTSMYLCASSLWTVADTQYFGPGTRLTVL.